This T cell receptor beta chain was documented in a study of cytomegalovirus exposure and HLA in healthy donors. In regard to this clone: Mismatch with germline at one junction end may stem from a read error.

This PCR relied on a set of 60 Vbeta primers and 13 Jbeta primers. Profiling relied on immunoSEQ multiplex PCR, and the TCRdb table lists in-frame clones only, not all of them. Of under 200,000 clones listed, about 73% are singletons. CDR1 is SGHRS and CDR2 is YFSETQ in the germline V gene. The length of the CDR3 is 13 residues. The sequence was collected from a woman between 40 and 50 years old in good health and CMV-seronegative. Sequencing was done on a sample of PBMCs. The rearrangement links TRBV5-1 to TRBJ2-2; D may be TRBD2 (5 bases). The CDR3: CASSLGTPGAGIF. CDR3 sequence (DNA): TGCGCCAGCAGCTTGGGGACCCCAGGTGCCGGGATTTTT.